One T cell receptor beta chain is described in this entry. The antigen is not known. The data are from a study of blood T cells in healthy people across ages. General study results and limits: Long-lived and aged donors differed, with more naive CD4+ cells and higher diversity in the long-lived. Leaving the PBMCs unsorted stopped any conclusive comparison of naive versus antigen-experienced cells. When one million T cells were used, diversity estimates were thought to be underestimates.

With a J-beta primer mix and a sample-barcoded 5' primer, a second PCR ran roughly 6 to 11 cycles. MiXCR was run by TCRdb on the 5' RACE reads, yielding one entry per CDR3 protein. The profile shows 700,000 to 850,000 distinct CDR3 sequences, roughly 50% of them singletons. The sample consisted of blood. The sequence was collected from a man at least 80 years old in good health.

CDR3 sequence: CASSTGVARGHRYAYF. The CDR3 DNA reads TGTGCCAGCAGCACGGGGGTAGCCCGGGGGCACAGATACGCGTATTTT. The chain joins TRBV7-2 to TRBJ2-3, with D perhaps being TRBD1 or TRBD2 (6 bases each). Germline V gene lookup returns CDR1 SGHTA and CDR2 FQGNSA. The V and J ends lost 5 bases and 14 bases respectively, with 29 bases between them. This CDR3 is 16 amino acids long.